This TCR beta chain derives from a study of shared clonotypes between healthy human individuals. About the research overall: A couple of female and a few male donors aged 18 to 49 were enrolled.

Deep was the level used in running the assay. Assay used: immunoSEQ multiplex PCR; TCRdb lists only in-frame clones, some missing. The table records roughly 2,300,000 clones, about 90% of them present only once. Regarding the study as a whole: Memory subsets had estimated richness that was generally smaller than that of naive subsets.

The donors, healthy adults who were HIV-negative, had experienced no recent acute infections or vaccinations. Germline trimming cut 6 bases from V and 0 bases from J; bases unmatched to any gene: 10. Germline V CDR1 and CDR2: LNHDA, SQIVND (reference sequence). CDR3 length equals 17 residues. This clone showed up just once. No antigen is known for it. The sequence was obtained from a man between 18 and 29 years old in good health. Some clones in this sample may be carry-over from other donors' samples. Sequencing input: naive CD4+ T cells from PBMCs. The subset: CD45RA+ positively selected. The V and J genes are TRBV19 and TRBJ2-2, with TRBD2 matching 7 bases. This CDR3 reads CASRSSGTYANTGELFF. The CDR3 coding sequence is TGTGCCAGTAGGTCTAGCGGCACATACGCGAACACCGGGGAGCTGTTTTTT.